A single T cell receptor (beta chain) is shown here with its context. These data are taken from a study of OX40 agonist ivuxolimab in advanced cancers. Profiled with immunoSEQ multiplex PCR; TCRdb holds only in-frame clones, not every one. The sample yields about 69,000 clones, around 87% seen once. The CDR3 runs 17 residues. Trimming took 6 bases from V and 6 from J, leaving 26 bases between them. Germline CDR1 and CDR2: MNHEY and SMNVEV (reference sequence). The chain has TRBV27 and TRBJ1-1; no definite D call. This specimen consisted of CD4+ or CD8+ T cells sorted from blood, obtained in a trial of the OX40 agonist ivuxolimab. This TCR derives from an adult with an advanced solid tumor such as melanoma, head and neck, liver or kidney cancer. In DNA, the CDR3 is TGTGCCAGCAGCGCCGCTCTCGCCAGCGGCTATCCCGCTGAAGCTTTCTTT. It codes for CASSAALASGYPAEAFF.